Listed here are 22 T cell receptor beta chains from one sample, sequenced in a study of CD4 T cells in relation to SARS-CoV-2 and coronaviruses. The protocol was immunoSEQ multiplex PCR, while the TCRdb copy is restricted to in-frame clones and leaves out a portion. Of about 22,000 clones listed, roughly 73% were seen once; the top ten hold roughly a sixth. These receptors have no known antigen. Before the COVID-19 pandemic, during about 2010-2019, CD4+ T cells were taken from unexposed donors. CD4+ T cells were isolated from the cells after around 9 days of culture. Material for sequencing was CD4+ T cells from PBMCs, cultured in vitro. These TCRs come from a human donor in good health.

The chain recombines TRBV2 with TRBJ2-3; D remains unclear. There are 15 residues in the CDR3. The germline V and J ends were trimmed by 5 bases and 3 bases, with 15 bases remaining between them. CDR1 and CDR2 (germline): SNHLY, FYNNEI. CDR3 protein: CASSPTTLGTDTQYF. The DNA for the CDR3 is TGTGCCAGCAGTCCGACCACCCTAGGAACAGATACGCAGTATTTT. Based on the CDR3 plus reference TRBV2 and TRBJ2-3, the full variable domain is EPEVTQTPSHQVTQMGQEVILRCVPISNHLYFYWYRQILGQKVEFLVSFYNNEISEKSEIFDDQFSVERPDGSNFTLKIRSTKLEDSAMYFCASSPTTLGTDTQYFGPGTRLTVL.

The CDR3 reads CARDPGQDNSPLHF. The CDR3 DNA is TGTGCCAGAGACCCGGGACAGGATAATTCACCCCTCCACTTT. V is TRBV5-3 and J is TRBJ1-6; 8 bases agree with TRBD1. TRBV5-3 is an ORF, and what it does is uncertain. This CDR3 has 14 residues. The J segment lost 5 bases and the V segment lost 7 bases, leaving 5 bases of the junction unmatched.

This chain joins TRBV9 and TRBJ2-7, with TRBD1 identical over 9 bases. Germline V CDR1 and CDR2: SGDLS, YYNGEE. The CDR3 has 16 amino acids. V was pared by 4 bases and J by 6 bases, with 14 bases of the junction left unmatched. DNA for the CDR3: TGTGCCAGCAGCCCACGGACCGGGACAGGGTTTGTCGAGCAGTACTTC. This gives the protein CASSPRTGTGFVEQYF. The whole variable domain, filled in from reference TRBV9 and TRBJ2-7, reads DSGVTQTPKHLITATGQRVTLRCSPRSGDLSVYWYQQSLDQGLQFLIQYYNGEERAKGNILERFSAQQFPDLHSELNLSSLELGDSALYFCASSPRTGTGFVEQYFGPGTRLTVT.

In DNA, the CDR3 is TGTGCCAGCAGCTTAGATGCAGGGTCGACTGAAGCTTTCTTT. This encodes CASSLDAGSTEAFF. This chain connects TRBV7-9 to TRBJ1-1; a possible D gene is TRBD1 (5 bases). V lost 1 base to trimming and J lost 5 bases, with 11 bases between them. Germline lookup yields CDR1 SEHNR and CDR2 FQNEAQ (reference sequence). The CDR3 has 14 amino acids.

This clone has only one observation. This chain uses TRBV19 with TRBJ2-3; no clear D. The germline V and J ends were trimmed by 1 base and 4 bases, with 6 bases remaining between them. CDR1 is LNHDA, CDR2 SQIVND, per germline (reference sequence). The CDR3 totals 13 residues. CDR3 sequence: CASSIASSDTQYF. CDR3 coding DNA: TGTGCCAGTAGTATAGCTAGTTCAGATACGCAGTATTTT.

This clone was counted a few times. J is TRBJ2-1 and V is TRBV27; 10 nucleotides line up with TRBD2. The CDR3 length is 15 residues. V lost 3 bases, J lost 5 bases, and 4 bases stayed unmatched. CDR1 and CDR2 from the germline V gene are MNHEY and SMNVEV (reference sequence). As DNA, the CDR3 is TGTGCCAGCAGTTTGCTAGCGGGAGCACACAATGAGCAGTTCTTC. As protein: CASSLLAGAHNEQFF.

This clone was seen a handful of times. The V call is TRBV19, the J call TRBJ1-5, with 9 bases lining up with TRBD1. This CDR3 is 14 amino acids long. Trimming at V came to 6 bases and at J to 5 bases, leaving 5 bases not matched to a gene. Germline V gives CDR1 LNHDA, CDR2 SQIVND (reference sequence). The CDR3: CASSPTGGDQPQHF. CDR3 DNA sequence: TGTGCCAGTAGCCCGACAGGGGGTGATCAGCCCCAGCATTTT.

Only one count was recorded for this clone. The chain links TRBV9 to TRBJ2-3, with D tentatively TRBD2 (6 bases). Trimming pared 0 bases from V and 2 bases from J, leaving 16 bases between. Germline lookup yields CDR1 SGDLS and CDR2 YYNGEE. The CDR3 is 17 amino acids. DNA of the CDR3: TGTGCCAGCAGCGTAGGGGCGGGATTAATTAACACAGATACGCAGTATTTT. It encodes CASSVGAGLINTDTQYF.

The rearrangement joins TRBV2 to TRBJ2-7; unclear D gene. This CDR3 spans 14 amino acids. Trimming took off 4 bases at V and 0 bases at J, with 10 bases between the two ends. CDR1 is SNHLY and CDR2 is FYNNEI in the germline V gene. The CDR3 region is CASSVYPGSYEQYF. The CDR3 DNA reads TGTGCCAGCAGTGTATATCCGGGCTCCTACGAGCAGTACTTC.

The chain uses TRBV19 and TRBJ2-7; D is possibly TRBD1 (5 bases). CDR3 length: 15 residues. Germline lookup yields CDR1 LNHDA and CDR2 SQIVND (reference sequence). V lost 10 bases and J lost 6, with 25 bases in between. The DNA of the CDR3 is TGTGCCACCAGGGCTCGCGCAGAGTCCCTTGGCGAGCAGTACTTC. This sequence encodes CATRARAESLGEQYF.

This rearrangement joins TRBV7-6 to TRBJ2-2; 7 nucleotides line up with TRBD2. The junction had 10 bases not matched to a gene; V was cut back by 2 bases and J by 7 bases. This CDR3 region has 16 residues. Germline assignment: CDR1 SGHVS and CDR2 FNYEAQ. In DNA form, the CDR3 reads TGTGCCAGCAGCTTATCGGGCCCCGGGGGGATCGGGGAGCTGTTTTTT. Translation: CASSLSGPGGIGELFF.

This chain connects TRBV2 to TRBJ2-7; D unclear. CDR1 SNHLY and CDR2 FYNNEI come from the germline V gene. V lost 7 bases to trimming and J lost 0 bases, with 16 bases between them. CDR3 length equals 15 residues. CDR3 bases: TGTGCCAGCATTATGTCGAGAGCGAGCTCCTACGAGCAGTACTTC. Translated, it gives CASIMSRASSYEQYF.

The chain combines TRBV18 with TRBJ2-1; TRBD2 agrees at 10 bases. The length of the CDR3 is 17 residues. Germline CDR1 is KGHSH and CDR2 is LQKENI. Losses at the gene ends were 0 bases for V and 6 bases for J; bases not matched to a gene: 8. This CDR3 reads CASSPPLASGSPNEQFF. CDR3 sequence (DNA): TGTGCCAGCTCACCACCCCTCGCTAGCGGGAGCCCCAATGAGCAGTTCTTC.

This chain connects TRBV5-1 to TRBJ2-3; D gene unclear. Trimming stripped 3 bases from V and 0 bases from J, with 8 bases between. Germline CDR1 and CDR2: SGHRS and YFSETQ. The CDR3 is 14 amino acids. The CDR3 loop is CASSSTASTDTQYF. In DNA form, the CDR3 reads TGCGCCAGCAGCTCCACAGCTAGCACAGATACGCAGTATTTT.

This chain links TRBV5-1 with TRBJ1-1, with D tentatively TRBD1 (5 bases). This CDR3 has 16 amino acids. V gave up 0 bases and J gave up 1 base, with 13 bases separating them. Germline CDR1 is SGHRS and CDR2 is YFSETQ. CDR3 in DNA: TGCGCCAGCAGCTTGGCCTGGGGACGGCGGAACACTGAAGCTTTCTTT. This sequence encodes CASSLAWGRRNTEAFF. The whole variable domain, filled in from reference TRBV5-1 and TRBJ1-1, reads KAGVTQTPRYLIKTRGQQVTLSCSPISGHRSVSWYQQTPGQGLQFLFEYFSETQRNKGNFPGRFSGRQFSNSRSEMNVSTLELGDSALYLCASSLAWGRRNTEAFFGQGTRLTVV.

The chain uses TRBV6-1 and TRBJ1-3; a weak D match, TRBD1 (6 bases). V was cut by 6 bases and J by 0 bases, with 12 bases left in between. This CDR3 has 15 residues. The germline CDR1 and CDR2 sequences are MNHNS and SASEGT. Written as DNA, the CDR3 is TGTGCCAGCAGAGCCGACAGGAGCTCTGGAAACACCATATATTTT. It codes for CASRADRSSGNTIYF.

The chain has TRBV11-2 and TRBJ2-5, with TRBD2 as a possible D gene (5 bases). CDR3 size: 16 residues. V lost 4 bases and J 2 bases, leaving 17 bases between the germline ends. Germline values: CDR1 SGHAT, CDR2 FQNNGV. CDR3 bases: TGTGCCAGCAGCTCGGGATCCTTCGGTGGGCAAGAGACCCAGTACTTC. It yields the protein CASSSGSFGGQETQYF.

The V and J genes are TRBV7-8 and TRBJ2-7; TRBD1 matches at 11 bases. The V gene end was trimmed by 10 bases and the J gene end by 2 bases; junction bases not matched to a gene: 4. CDR1 SGHVS and CDR2 FQNEAQ come from the germline V gene. The CDR3 totals 13 residues. CDR3: CATGTGGPYEQYF. In nucleotides, the CDR3 is TGTGCCACCGGGACAGGGGGACCCTACGAGCAGTACTTC.

This clone was observed a handful of times. This chain connects TRBV19 to TRBJ1-1; TRBD1 is a possible D gene (6 bases). V shed 1 base and J shed 7 bases, with 16 bases lying between them. The CDR3 is 15 residues long. Germline assignment: CDR1 LNHDA and CDR2 SQIVND (reference sequence). CDR3 sequence (DNA): TGTGCCAGTAGTATAGGAACGGCTTTAGGGGGTGAAGCTTTCTTT. Residues: CASSIGTALGGEAFF.

This clone is a singleton in its sample. The CDR3 sequence: CASSQHRTGVEAFF. The CDR3 DNA reads as TGTGCCAGCAGCCAACACCGCACAGGGGTTGAAGCTTTCTTT. This chain uses TRBV3-1 (or the pseudogene TRBV3-2) with TRBJ1-1; 7 bases are a match to TRBD1. Germline trimming cut 2 bases from V and 7 bases from J; bases unmatched to any gene: 7. This CDR3 has 14 residues. Looked up from germline, CDR1 is LGHDT and CDR2 is YNNKEL (reference sequence).

The chain combines TRBV28 with TRBJ1-2; D might be TRBD1 (6 bases). Between the trimmed V and J ends, which lost 7 bases and 2 bases, there was a span of 8 bases. The CDR3 loop spans 12 amino acids. The V gene's germline CDR1 is MDHEN and CDR2 SYDVKM. CDR3 sequence (DNA): TGTGCCAGCAATACAGGGAACTATGGCTACACCTTC. Encoded protein: CASNTGNYGYTF.

For the CDR3, the DNA is TGTGCCATCAGTGGTTTGGGTGGGACTAGCTACAATGAGCAGTTCTTC. It specifies CAISGLGGTSYNEQFF. The gene calls are TRBV10-3 and TRBJ2-1, with 8 bases that match TRBD2. The CDR3 has 16 residues. Germline CDR1 reads ENHRY; CDR2 reads SYGVKD. V was clipped by 4 bases and J by 3 bases; unmatched bases: 8.